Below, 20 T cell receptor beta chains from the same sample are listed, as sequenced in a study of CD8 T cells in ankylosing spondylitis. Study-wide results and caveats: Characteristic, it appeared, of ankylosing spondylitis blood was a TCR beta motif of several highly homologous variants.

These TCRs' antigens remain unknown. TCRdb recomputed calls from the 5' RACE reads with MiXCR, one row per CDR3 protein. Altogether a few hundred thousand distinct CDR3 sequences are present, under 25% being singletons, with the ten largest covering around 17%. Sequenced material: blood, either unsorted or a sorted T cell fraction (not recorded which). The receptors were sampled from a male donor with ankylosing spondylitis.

The CDR3 DNA sequence: TGTGCCAGCTCAAGGGAGCGGGAAAAACTGTTTTTT. As protein: CASSREREKLFF. The gene calls are TRBV18 and TRBJ1-4, with D unclear. The CDR3 extends over 12 amino acids. CDR1 is KGHSH, CDR2 LQKENI, per germline. Trimming removed 5 bases from V and 8 bases from J, with 9 bases in between.

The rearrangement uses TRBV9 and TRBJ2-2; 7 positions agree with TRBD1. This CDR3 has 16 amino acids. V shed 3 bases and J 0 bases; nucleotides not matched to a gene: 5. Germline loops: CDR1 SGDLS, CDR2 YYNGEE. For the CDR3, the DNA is TGTGCCAGCAGCGGCAGGGGGTTCGCGAACACCGGGGAGCTGTTTTTT. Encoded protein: CASSGRGFANTGELFF. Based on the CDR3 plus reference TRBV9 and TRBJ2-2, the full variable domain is DSGVTQTPKHLITATGQRVTLRCSPRSGDLSVYWYQQSLDQGLQFLIQYYNGEERAKGNILERFSAQQFPDLHSELNLSSLELGDSALYFCASSGRGFANTGELFFGEGSRLTVL.

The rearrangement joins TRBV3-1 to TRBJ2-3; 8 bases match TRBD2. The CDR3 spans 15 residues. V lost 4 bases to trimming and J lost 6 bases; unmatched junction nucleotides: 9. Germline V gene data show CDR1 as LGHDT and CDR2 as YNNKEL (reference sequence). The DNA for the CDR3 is TGTGCCAGCAGCCGAAGAGCGGGAGTTGCCGATACGCAGTATTTT. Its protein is CASSRRAGVADTQYF.

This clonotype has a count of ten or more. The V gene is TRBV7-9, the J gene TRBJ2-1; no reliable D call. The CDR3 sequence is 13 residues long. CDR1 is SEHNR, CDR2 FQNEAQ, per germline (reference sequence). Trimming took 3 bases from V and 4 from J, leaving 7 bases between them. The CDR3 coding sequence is TGTGCCAGCAGCTTGGCACAGTACAATGAGCAGTTCTTC. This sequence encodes CASSLAQYNEQFF.

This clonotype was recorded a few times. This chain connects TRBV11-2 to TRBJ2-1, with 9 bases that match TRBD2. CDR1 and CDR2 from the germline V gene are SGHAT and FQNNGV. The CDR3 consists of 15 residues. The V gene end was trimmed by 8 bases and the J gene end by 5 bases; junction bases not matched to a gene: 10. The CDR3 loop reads CASDRGSSGNNEQFF. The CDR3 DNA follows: TGTGCCAGCGACAGAGGGTCTAGCGGGAACAATGAGCAGTTCTTC.

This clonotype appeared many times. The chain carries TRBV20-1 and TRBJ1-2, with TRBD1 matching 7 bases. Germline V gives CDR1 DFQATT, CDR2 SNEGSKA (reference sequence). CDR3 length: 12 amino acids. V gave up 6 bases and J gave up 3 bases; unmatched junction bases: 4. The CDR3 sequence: CSASGTDYGYTF. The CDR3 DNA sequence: TGCAGTGCCAGCGGGACAGACTATGGCTACACCTTC.

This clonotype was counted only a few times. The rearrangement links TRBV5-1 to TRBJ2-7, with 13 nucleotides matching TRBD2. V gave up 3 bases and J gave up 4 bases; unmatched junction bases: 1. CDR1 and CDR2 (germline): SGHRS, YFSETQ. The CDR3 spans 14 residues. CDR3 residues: CASSWGLAGYEQYF. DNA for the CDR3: TGCGCCAGCAGCTGGGGACTAGCGGGGTACGAGCAGTACTTC. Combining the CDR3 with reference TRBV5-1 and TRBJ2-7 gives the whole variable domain KAGVTQTPRYLIKTRGQQVTLSCSPISGHRSVSWYQQTPGQGLQFLFEYFSETQRNKGNFPGRFSGRQFSNSRSEMNVSTLELGDSALYLCASSWGLAGYEQYFGPGTRLTVT.

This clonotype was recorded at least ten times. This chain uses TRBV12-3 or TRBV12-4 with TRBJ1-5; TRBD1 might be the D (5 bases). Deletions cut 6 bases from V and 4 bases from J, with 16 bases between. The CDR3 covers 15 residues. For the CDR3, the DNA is TGTGCCAGCAGCCTTTTCACAGGTGGGAATCAGCCCCAGCATTTT. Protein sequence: CASSLFTGGNQPQHF.

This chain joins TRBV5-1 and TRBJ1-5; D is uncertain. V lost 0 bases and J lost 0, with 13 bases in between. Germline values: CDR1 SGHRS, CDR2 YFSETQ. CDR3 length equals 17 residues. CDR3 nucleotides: TGCGCCAGCAGCTTGGAGGCCAGAAGTTATAGCAATCAGCCCCAGCATTTT. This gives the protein CASSLEARSYSNQPQHF.

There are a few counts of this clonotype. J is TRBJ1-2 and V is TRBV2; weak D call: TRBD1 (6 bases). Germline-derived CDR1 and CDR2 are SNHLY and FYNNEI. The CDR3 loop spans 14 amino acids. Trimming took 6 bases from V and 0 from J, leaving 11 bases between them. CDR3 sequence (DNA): TGTGCCAGCAGGGAGGACAGCCCTAACTATGGCTACACCTTC. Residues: CASREDSPNYGYTF.

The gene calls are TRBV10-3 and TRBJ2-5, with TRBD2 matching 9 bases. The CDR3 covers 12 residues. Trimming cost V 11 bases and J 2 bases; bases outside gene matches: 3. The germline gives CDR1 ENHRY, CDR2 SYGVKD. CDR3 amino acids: CAVGLAQETQYF. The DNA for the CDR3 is TGTGCCGTGGGACTAGCTCAAGAGACCCAGTACTTC.

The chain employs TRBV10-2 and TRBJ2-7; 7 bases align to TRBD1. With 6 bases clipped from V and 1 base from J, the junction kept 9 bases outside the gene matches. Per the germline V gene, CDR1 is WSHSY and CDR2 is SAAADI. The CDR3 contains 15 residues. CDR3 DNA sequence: TGCGCCAGCAGCCCCTATAGGGGACAGTCCTACGAGCAGTACTTC. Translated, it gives CASSPYRGQSYEQYF.

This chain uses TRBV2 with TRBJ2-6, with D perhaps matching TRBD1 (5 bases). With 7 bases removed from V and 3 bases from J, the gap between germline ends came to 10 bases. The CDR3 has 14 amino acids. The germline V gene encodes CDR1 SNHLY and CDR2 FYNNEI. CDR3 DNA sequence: TGTGCCAGCACAGGGATCATTGGGGCCAACGTCCTGACTTTC. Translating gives CASTGIIGANVLTF.

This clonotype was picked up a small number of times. The CDR3 DNA reads TGCAGCGTTCGGAGGCTGGACGGCGAAGCTTTCTTT. Translated, it gives CSVRRLDGEAFF. This rearrangement joins TRBV29-1 to TRBJ1-1; D is ambiguous. Germline V gene lookup returns CDR1 SQVTM and CDR2 ANQGSEA. This CDR3 spans 12 amino acids. Trimming removed 5 bases at V and 8 bases at J, with 15 bases between. The full variable domain, its missing parts supplied by reference TRBV29-1 and TRBJ1-1, is SAVISQKPSRDICQRGTSLTIQCQVDSQVTMMFWYRQQPGQSLTLIATANQGSEATYESGFVIDKFPISRPNLTFSTLTVSNMSPEDSSIYLCSVRRLDGEAFFGQGTRLTVV.

The CDR3 here is CASSLGGSRGQLFF. CDR3 bases: TGTGCCAGCAGCTTAGGCGGGTCACGGGGGCAGCTGTTTTTT. This chain connects TRBV7-2 to TRBJ2-2, with D perhaps matching TRBD1 or TRBD2 (6 bases each). V lost 1 base and J 12 bases, leaving 15 bases between the germline ends. This CDR3 contains 14 residues. Germline V gene sequence: CDR1 SGHTA, CDR2 FQGNSA.

This CDR3 reads CASSQGPGGTGELFF. The CDR3 DNA sequence: TGCGCCAGCAGCCAGGGTCCCGGGGGCACCGGGGAGCTGTTTTTT. The chain combines TRBV4-3 with TRBJ2-2; a weak D match, TRBD2 (6 bases). Germline CDR1 LGHNA, CDR2 YSLEER. Between the trimmed V and J ends, which lost 3 bases and 4 bases, there was a span of 12 bases. The CDR3 runs to 15 residues.

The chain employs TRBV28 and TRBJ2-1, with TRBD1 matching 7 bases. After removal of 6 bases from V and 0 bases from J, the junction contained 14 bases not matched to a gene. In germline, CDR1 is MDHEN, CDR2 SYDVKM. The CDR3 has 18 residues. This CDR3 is CASRSSRDSFFSYNEQFF. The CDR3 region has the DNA TGTGCCAGCAGATCATCCCGGGACAGCTTTTTCTCCTACAATGAGCAGTTCTTC.

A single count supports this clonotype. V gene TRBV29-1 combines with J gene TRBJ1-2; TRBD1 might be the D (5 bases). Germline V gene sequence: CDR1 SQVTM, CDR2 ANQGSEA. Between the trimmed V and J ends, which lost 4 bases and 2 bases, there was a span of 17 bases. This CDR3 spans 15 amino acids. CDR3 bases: TGCAGCGTTGGGCTGAGGGGCGCTTCGAACTATGGCTACACCTTC. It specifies CSVGLRGASNYGYTF.

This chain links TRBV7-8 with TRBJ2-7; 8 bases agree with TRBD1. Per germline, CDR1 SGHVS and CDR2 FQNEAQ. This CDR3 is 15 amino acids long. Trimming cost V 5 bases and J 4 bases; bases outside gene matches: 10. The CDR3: CASSTRQGRLYEQYF. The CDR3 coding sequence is TGTGCCAGCAGCACGCGACAGGGGCGATTATACGAGCAGTACTTC.

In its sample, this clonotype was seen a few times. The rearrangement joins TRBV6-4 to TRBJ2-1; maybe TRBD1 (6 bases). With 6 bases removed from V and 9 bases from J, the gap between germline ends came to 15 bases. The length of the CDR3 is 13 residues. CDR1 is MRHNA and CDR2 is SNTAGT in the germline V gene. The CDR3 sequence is CASSPSGAGEQFF. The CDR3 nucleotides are TGTGCCAGCAGCCCTTCAGGGGCAGGTGAGCAGTTCTTC.